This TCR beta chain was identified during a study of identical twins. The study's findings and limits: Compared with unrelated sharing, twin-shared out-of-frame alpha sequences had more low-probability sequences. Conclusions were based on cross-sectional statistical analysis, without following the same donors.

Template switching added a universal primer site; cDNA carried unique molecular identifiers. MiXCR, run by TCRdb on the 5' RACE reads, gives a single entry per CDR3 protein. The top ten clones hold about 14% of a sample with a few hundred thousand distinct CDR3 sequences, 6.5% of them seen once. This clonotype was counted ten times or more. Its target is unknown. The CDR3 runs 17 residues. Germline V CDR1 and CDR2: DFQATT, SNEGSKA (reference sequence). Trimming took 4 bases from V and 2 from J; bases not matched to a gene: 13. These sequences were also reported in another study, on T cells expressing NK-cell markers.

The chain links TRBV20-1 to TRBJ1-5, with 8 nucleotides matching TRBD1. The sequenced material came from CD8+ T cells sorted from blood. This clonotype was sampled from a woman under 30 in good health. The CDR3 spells CSATGQAVGWGNQPQHF. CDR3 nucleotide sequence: TGCAGTGCTACGGGACAGGCGGTAGGGTGGGGCAATCAGCCCCAGCATTTT.